A single sample gave rise to the 31 T cell receptor beta chains below, sequenced in a study of OX40 agonist ivuxolimab in advanced cancers. Some clones are missing from TCRdb's copy, which holds only in-frame ones; the method was immunoSEQ multiplex PCR. The sample shows 50,000 to 80,000 clones, about 90% of them seen only once. The source was CD4+ or CD8+ T cells sorted from blood, collected in a trial of the OX40 agonist ivuxolimab. Source of these receptors: an adult with an advanced solid tumor such as melanoma, head and neck, liver or kidney cancer.

This chain joins TRBV5-1 and TRBJ1-2, with a possible D match to TRBD1 (5 bases). CDR1 is SGHRS and CDR2 is YFSETQ in the germline V gene. V was clipped by 4 bases and J by 0 bases, with 16 bases between them. The CDR3 covers 16 residues. The CDR3 nucleotides are TGCGCCAGCAGCATTCAACCGGGACTAGCTAACTATGGCTACACCTTC. Protein product: CASSIQPGLANYGYTF.

This chain connects TRBV21-1 to TRBJ2-2; TRBD1, the D gene given by the table, was not confirmed from the DNA. TRBV21-1 is a pseudogene segment. The CDR3 has 17 residues. For the CDR3, the DNA is TGTGCCAGCAGCAGGGAAGCCGGGACAGGGGACACCGGGGAGCTGTTTTTT. It yields the protein CASSREAGTGDTGELFF.

The V call is TRBV7-2, the J call TRBJ2-2; 7 bases fit TRBD1. The CDR3 is 15 residues long. Germline CDR1 reads SGHTA; CDR2 reads FQGNSA. V shed 2 bases and J 7 bases; nucleotides not matched to a gene: 7. The CDR3 sequence is CASSLSAGGDGELFF. DNA of the CDR3: TGTGCCAGCAGCTTAAGCGCAGGGGGTGACGGGGAGCTGTTTTTT. Using reference TRBV7-2 and TRBJ2-2 for the parts outside the CDR3, the full variable domain is GAGVSQSPSNKVTEKGKDVELRCDPISGHTALYWYRQSLGQGLEFLIYFQGNSAPDKSGLPSDRFSAERTGGSVSTLTIQRTQQEDSAVYLCASSLSAGGDGELFFGEGSRLTVL.

This chain links TRBV27 with TRBJ2-3, with 10 bases fitting TRBD2. The trim removed 5 bases at V and 7 bases at J, leaving 12 bases unmatched. CDR1 and CDR2 (germline): MNHEY, SMNVEV (reference sequence). The CDR3 has 16 residues. This CDR3 is CASSLSSGRGPNTQYF. The CDR3 DNA sequence: TGTGCCAGCAGTCTCTCGAGCGGGAGGGGACCCAATACGCAGTATTTT.

This clone was seen only once. The rearrangement uses TRBV6-6 and TRBJ2-7; 7 bases map to TRBD1. V lost 2 bases and J lost 8; bases outside the gene matches: 6. The germline V gene has CDR1 MNHNY and CDR2 SVGAGI (reference sequence). There are 13 residues in the CDR3. This CDR3 is CASSYPGQAKQYF. The CDR3 DNA sequence: TGTGCCAGCAGTTACCCCGGACAGGCCAAGCAGTACTTC.

This chain joins TRBV6-5 and TRBJ2-3; tentative D call: TRBD1 (5 bases). V lost 6 bases and J lost 0, with 7 bases in between. The germline gives CDR1 MNHEY, CDR2 SVGAGI. The CDR3 runs to 13 residues. The CDR3 reads CASRRQSTDTQYF. CDR3 in DNA: TGTGCCAGCAGGCGACAGAGCACAGATACGCAGTATTTT.

The chain links TRBV10-1 to TRBJ2-7; D unresolved. Germline CDR1 reads WNHNN; CDR2 reads SYGVQD (reference sequence). V lost 4 bases to trimming and J lost 2 bases, with 9 bases between them. The CDR3 consists of 13 residues. The CDR3 region is CASSGPNTYEQYF. In DNA form, the CDR3 reads TGCGCCAGCAGTGGGCCGAACACCTACGAGCAGTACTTC.

About this clone itself: Other DNA sequences in this specimen translate into the identical CDR3. The chain combines TRBV4-1 with TRBJ2-7; TRBD2 aligns across 8 bases. The CDR3 covers 15 residues. CDR1 is MGHRA and CDR2 is YSYEKL in the germline V gene. The J segment lost 2 bases and the V segment lost 1 base, leaving 4 bases of the junction unmatched. CDR3 sequence reads: CASSQGAGGTYEQYF. The CDR3 coding sequence is TGCGCCAGCAGCCAAGGGGCGGGAGGTACCTACGAGCAGTACTTC.

The chain has TRBV28 and TRBJ2-3; D ambiguous. This CDR3 has 11 amino acids. The germline gives CDR1 MDHEN, CDR2 SYDVKM. V was shortened by 6 bases and J by 7 bases, with 8 bases between the two germline ends. The DNA for the CDR3 is TGTGCCAGCAGCCTCAGGAATACGCAGTATTTT. Translation: CASSLRNTQYF.

This rearrangement joins TRBV5-1 to TRBJ2-1; 8 nucleotides line up with TRBD2. CDR3 length: 16 amino acids. Germline V gene data show CDR1 as SGHRS and CDR2 as YFSETQ. J lost 0 bases, V lost 4 bases, and 6 bases had no gene match. Here the CDR3 DNA reads TGCGCCAGCAGCCTGACTAGCGTGAGCTCCTACAATGAGCAGTTCTTC. It codes for CASSLTSVSSYNEQFF.

CDR3 sequence: CASSLVVGVTGELFF. CDR3 DNA sequence: TGTGCCAGCAGCTTAGTTGTGGGGGTCACCGGGGAGCTGTTTTTT. The chain employs TRBV11-1 and TRBJ2-2; D is tentatively TRBD1 or TRBD2 (5 bases each). The germline gives CDR1 SGHAT, CDR2 FQDESV (reference sequence). The V end lost 1 base, the J end lost 4 bases, and 10 bases lay between the germline ends. The CDR3 has 15 residues.

The CDR3 loop is CASSSLAGVSTGELFF. The CDR3 DNA reads as TGCGCCAGCAGCTCCCTAGCGGGAGTGAGCACCGGGGAGCTGTTTTTT. This sequence joins TRBV5-1 and TRBJ2-2; the match to TRBD2 covers 10 bases. This CDR3 is built from 16 residues. V dropped 3 bases and J dropped 4; count of bases not matched to a gene: 6. Germline CDR1 SGHRS, CDR2 YFSETQ.

J is TRBJ2-3 and V is TRBV10-3, with D possibly being TRBD1 (5 bases). Trimming shortened V by 10 bases and J by 2 bases, and 13 bases separated the two germline ends. The CDR3 covers 13 residues. Germline CDR1 is ENHRY and CDR2 is SYGVKD. The CDR3 DNA reads as TGTGCCACCCTAAAGACAGTCACAGATACGCAGTATTTT. Its protein is CATLKTVTDTQYF.

The CDR3 reads CATPRGALNYGYTF. The DNA of the CDR3 is TGTGCCACCCCAAGGGGGGCATTAAACTATGGCTACACCTTC. The chain links TRBV6-1 to TRBJ1-2; perhaps TRBD1 as D (6 bases). Germline V gene data show CDR1 as MNHNS and CDR2 as SASEGT. The CDR3 is made up of 14 amino acids. Trimming removed 10 bases from V and 2 bases from J, with 17 bases in between.

V gene TRBV28 combines with J gene TRBJ2-1, with 9 bases fitting TRBD2. Germline V gives CDR1 MDHEN, CDR2 SYDVKM. CDR3 length: 14 amino acids. V was pared by 7 bases and J by 9 bases, with 10 bases of the junction left unmatched. The CDR3 is CASNLSGGLFEQFF. The CDR3 nucleotides read TGTGCCAGCAACCTTAGCGGGGGCCTCTTTGAGCAGTTCTTC.

V and J are TRBV7-9 and TRBJ1-1; a weak D match, TRBD1 (6 bases). With 2 bases removed from V and 6 bases from J, the gap between germline ends came to 10 bases. There are 13 residues in the CDR3. Germline assignment: CDR1 SEHNR and CDR2 FQNEAQ (reference sequence). The CDR3 DNA is TGTGCCAGCAGCTTACAGGGGTGGGCTGAAGCTTTCTTT. The encoded protein is CASSLQGWAEAFF.

This chain joins TRBV27 and TRBJ1-3; TRBD1 is a possible D gene (6 bases). The V end lost 0 bases, the J end lost 7 bases, and 7 bases lay between the germline ends. The CDR3 has 13 amino acids. Germline V lookup: CDR1 MNHEY, CDR2 SMNVEV (reference sequence). The CDR3 reads CASSLSRGNTIYF. The CDR3 region has the DNA TGTGCCAGCAGTTTATCGAGGGGGAACACCATATATTTT.

The chain combines TRBV5-1 with TRBJ2-7, with 9 bases aligning to TRBD2. V was clipped by 5 bases and J by 6 bases; unmatched bases: 9. This CDR3 has 14 residues. Germline lookup yields CDR1 SGHRS and CDR2 YFSETQ. In nucleotides, the CDR3 is TGCGCCAGCAGTCGGACTAGCGCTGCGGGCGAGCAGTACTTC. Translated: CASSRTSAAGEQYF.

The chain links TRBV7-2 to TRBJ2-7, with D perhaps matching TRBD2 (5 bases). The germline gives CDR1 SGHTA, CDR2 FQGNSA. CDR3 length: 14 residues. V lost 1 base and J 2 bases, leaving 9 bases between the germline ends. The CDR3 DNA reads as TGTGCCAGCAGCTTAGGGACTCCGACCTACGAGCAGTACTTC. It encodes CASSLGTPTYEQYF.

The chain is built from TRBV5-4 and TRBJ2-2; D not certain. From germline, CDR1 is SGHNT and CDR2 YYREEE (reference sequence). The CDR3 consists of 15 residues. Trimming removed 5 bases from V and 4 bases from J, with 15 bases in between. The CDR3 region is CASRYYTVGTGELFF. CDR3 sequence (DNA): TGTGCCAGCAGATACTATACCGTCGGCACCGGGGAGCTGTTTTTT.

V gene TRBV7-9 combines with J gene TRBJ2-3, with TRBD2 identical over 11 bases. The CDR3 runs to 16 residues. Losses at the gene ends were 6 bases for V and 2 bases for J; bases not matched to a gene: 7. The germline CDR1 and CDR2 sequences are SEHNR and FQNEAQ (reference sequence). The CDR3 DNA follows: TGTGCCAGCAGTTTACAGACTAGCGGGATCACAGATACGCAGTATTTT. Translated, it gives CASSLQTSGITDTQYF.

V is TRBV6-4 and J is TRBJ2-7; 7 bases align to TRBD1. Germline V gene data show CDR1 as MRHNA and CDR2 as SNTAGT. Unmatched junction bases numbered 3, after V lost 5 bases and J lost 2 bases. The length of the CDR3 is 13 residues. The CDR3 spells CASSTRGTYEQYF. The CDR3 DNA reads as TGTGCCAGCAGTACCAGGGGGACCTACGAGCAGTACTTC.

This chain links TRBV5-1 with TRBJ2-5; D is ambiguous. This CDR3 spans 14 amino acids. Trimming left V 2 bases short and J 5 bases short, with 13 bases between. Per germline, CDR1 SGHRS and CDR2 YFSETQ. The CDR3: CASSLERPRETQYF. Here the CDR3 DNA reads TGCGCCAGCAGCTTAGAACGGCCCCGGGAGACCCAGTACTTC. The full variable domain, rest sourced from reference TRBV5-1 and TRBJ2-5, is KAGVTQTPRYLIKTRGQQVTLSCSPISGHRSVSWYQQTPGQGLQFLFEYFSETQRNKGNFPGRFSGRQFSNSRSEMNVSTLELGDSALYLCASSLERPRETQYFGPGTRLLVL.

This rearrangement joins TRBV28 to TRBJ1-3; TRBD1 matches 7 bases. V gave up 6 bases and J gave up 4 bases; unmatched junction bases: 9. This CDR3 spans 15 amino acids. Per the germline V gene, CDR1 is MDHEN and CDR2 is SYDVKM. The CDR3 coding sequence is TGTGCCAGCAGACAAGGACAGGCAAGCGGAAACACCATATATTTT. Its translation: CASRQGQASGNTIYF.

This clone was counted between two and nine times. The genes are TRBV5-1 and TRBJ1-1; perhaps TRBD1 as D (5 bases). This CDR3 spans 14 amino acids. Trimming left V 3 bases short and J 1 base short, with 10 bases between. Germline assignment: CDR1 SGHRS and CDR2 YFSETQ. The CDR3 sequence: CASSWGRSNTEAFF. The CDR3 coding sequence is TGCGCCAGCAGCTGGGGCAGATCGAACACTGAAGCTTTCTTT. Variable domain in full (rest from reference TRBV5-1 and TRBJ1-1): KAGVTQTPRYLIKTRGQQVTLSCSPISGHRSVSWYQQTPGQGLQFLFEYFSETQRNKGNFPGRFSGRQFSNSRSEMNVSTLELGDSALYLCASSWGRSNTEAFFGQGTRLTVV.

The chain joins TRBV11-2 to TRBJ2-5; 8 bases align to TRBD2. V lost 5 bases to trimming and J lost 4 bases; unmatched junction nucleotides: 6. The germline CDR1 and CDR2 sequences are SGHAT and FQNNGV. The CDR3 sequence is 14 residues long. The chain's CDR3 is CASSPLREGETQYF. In nucleotides, the CDR3 is TGTGCCAGCAGCCCCCTACGGGAGGGAGAGACCCAGTACTTC. The variable domain in full, with the rest retrieved from reference TRBV11-2 and TRBJ2-5, is EAGVAQSPRYKIIEKRQSVAFWCNPISGHATLYWYQQILGQGPKLLIQFQNNGVVDDSQLPKDRFSAERLKGVDSTLKIQPAKLEDSAVYLCASSPLREGETQYFGPGTRLLVL.

This rearrangement joins TRBV7-2 to TRBJ1-3; tentative D call: TRBD1 (5 bases). The V gene's germline CDR1 is SGHTA and CDR2 FQGNSA. The length of the CDR3 is 12 residues. Trimming took off 8 bases at V and 4 bases at J, with 9 bases between the two ends. In nucleotides, the CDR3 is TGTGCCAGCGGGGCGTTCGGAAACACCATATATTTT. Its translation is CASGAFGNTIYF.

The chain uses TRBV30 and TRBJ1-1; D unresolved. CDR3 size: 13 residues. V was cut by 0 bases and J by 11 bases, with 16 bases left in between. The germline V gene encodes CDR1 GTSNPN and CDR2 SVGIG (reference sequence). The CDR3, as DNA: TGTGCCTGGAGTGTACCCGGGCGAGGGAAGGCTTTCTTT. Translated, it gives CAWSVPGRGKAFF.

This clone showed up just a few times. The chain couples TRBV27 to TRBJ2-7, with TRBD2 identical over 8 bases. Germline V lookup: CDR1 MNHEY, CDR2 SMNVEV (reference sequence). The CDR3 length is 14 residues. J lost 3 bases, V lost 2 bases, and 3 bases had no gene match. As DNA, the CDR3 is TGTGCCAGCAGTTTACGGCTAGCGGGCTACGAGCAGTACTTC. This codes for CASSLRLAGYEQYF.

V usage is TRBV7-6 and J usage is TRBJ2-7; 14 nucleotides line up with TRBD2. Germline V gives CDR1 SGHVS, CDR2 FNYEAQ. This CDR3 has 17 residues. Germline trimming cut 3 bases from V and 2 bases from J; bases unmatched to any gene: 6. The CDR3 loop reads CASSLGTSGSLAYEQYF. CDR3 DNA: TGTGCCAGCAGCTTGGGGACTAGCGGGAGTCTGGCCTACGAGCAGTACTTC.

The chain employs TRBV6-1 and TRBJ2-7, with a possible D match to TRBD2 (5 bases). Germline V gene lookup returns CDR1 MNHNS and CDR2 SASEGT. The CDR3 runs to 17 residues. V shed 1 base and J shed 3 bases, with 19 bases lying between them. CDR3 in amino acids: CASSEEAGQPLIYEQYF. CDR3 nucleotides: TGTGCCAGCAGTGAAGAGGCGGGCCAGCCCCTAATCTACGAGCAGTACTTC.